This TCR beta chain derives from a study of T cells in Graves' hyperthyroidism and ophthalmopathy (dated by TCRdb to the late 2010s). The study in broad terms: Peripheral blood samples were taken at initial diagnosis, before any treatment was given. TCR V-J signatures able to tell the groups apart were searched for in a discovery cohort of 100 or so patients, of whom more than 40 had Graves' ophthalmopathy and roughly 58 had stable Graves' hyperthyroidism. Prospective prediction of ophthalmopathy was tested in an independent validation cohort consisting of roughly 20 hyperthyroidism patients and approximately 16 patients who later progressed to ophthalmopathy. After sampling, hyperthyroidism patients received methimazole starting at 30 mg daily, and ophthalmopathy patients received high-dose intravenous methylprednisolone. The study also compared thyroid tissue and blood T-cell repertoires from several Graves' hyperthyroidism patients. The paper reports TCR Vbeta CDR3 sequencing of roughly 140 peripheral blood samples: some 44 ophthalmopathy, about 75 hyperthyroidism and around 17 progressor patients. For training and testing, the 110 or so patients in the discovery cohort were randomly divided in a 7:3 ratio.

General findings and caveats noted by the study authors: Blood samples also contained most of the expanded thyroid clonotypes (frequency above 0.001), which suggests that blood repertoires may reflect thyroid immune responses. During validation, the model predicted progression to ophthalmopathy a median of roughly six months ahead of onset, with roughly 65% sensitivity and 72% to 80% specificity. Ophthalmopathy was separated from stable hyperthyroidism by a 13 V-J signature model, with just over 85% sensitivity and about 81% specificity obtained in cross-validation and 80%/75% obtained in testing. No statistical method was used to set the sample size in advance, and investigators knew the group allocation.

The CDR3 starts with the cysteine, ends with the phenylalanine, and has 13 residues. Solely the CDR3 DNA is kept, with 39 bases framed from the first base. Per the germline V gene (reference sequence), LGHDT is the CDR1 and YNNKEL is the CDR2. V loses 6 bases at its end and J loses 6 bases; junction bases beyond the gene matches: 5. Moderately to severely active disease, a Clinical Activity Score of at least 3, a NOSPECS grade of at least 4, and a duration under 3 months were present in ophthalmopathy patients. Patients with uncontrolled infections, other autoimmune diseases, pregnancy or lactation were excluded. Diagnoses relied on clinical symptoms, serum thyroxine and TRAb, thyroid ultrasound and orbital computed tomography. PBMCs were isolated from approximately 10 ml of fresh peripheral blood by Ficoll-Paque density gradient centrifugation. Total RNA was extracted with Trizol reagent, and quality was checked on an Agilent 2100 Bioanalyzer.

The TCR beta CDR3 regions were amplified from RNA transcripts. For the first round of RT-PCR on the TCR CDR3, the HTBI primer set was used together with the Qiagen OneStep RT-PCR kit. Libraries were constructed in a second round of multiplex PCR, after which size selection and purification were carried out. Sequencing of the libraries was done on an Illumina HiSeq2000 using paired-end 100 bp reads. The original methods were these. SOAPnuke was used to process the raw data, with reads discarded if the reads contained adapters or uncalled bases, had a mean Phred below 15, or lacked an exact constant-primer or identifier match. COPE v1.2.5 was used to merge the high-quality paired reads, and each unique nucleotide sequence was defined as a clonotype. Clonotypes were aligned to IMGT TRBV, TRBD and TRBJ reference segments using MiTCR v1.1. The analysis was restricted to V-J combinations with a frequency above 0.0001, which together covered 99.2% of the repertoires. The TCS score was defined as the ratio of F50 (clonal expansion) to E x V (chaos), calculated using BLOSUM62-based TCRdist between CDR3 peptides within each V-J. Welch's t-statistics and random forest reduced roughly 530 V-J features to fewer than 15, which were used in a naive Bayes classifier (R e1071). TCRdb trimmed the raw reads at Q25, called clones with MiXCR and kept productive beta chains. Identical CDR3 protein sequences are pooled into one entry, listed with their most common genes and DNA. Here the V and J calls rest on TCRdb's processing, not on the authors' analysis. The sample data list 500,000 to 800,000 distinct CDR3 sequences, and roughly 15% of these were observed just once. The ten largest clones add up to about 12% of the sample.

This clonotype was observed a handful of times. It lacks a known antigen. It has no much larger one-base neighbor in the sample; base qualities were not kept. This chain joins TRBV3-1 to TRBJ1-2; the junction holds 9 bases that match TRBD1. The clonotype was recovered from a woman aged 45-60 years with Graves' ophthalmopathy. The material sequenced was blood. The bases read TGTGCCAGCAGTAACAGGGGGCTGGATGGCTACACCTTC. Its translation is CASSNRGLDGYTF.